Following are 28 T cell receptor beta chains from one sample sequenced in a study of control samples from healthy donors and cancer patients. The repertoire was sequenced with immunoSEQ multiplex PCR; TCRdb's copy has only in-frame clones and lacks some. The repertoire holds tens of thousands of clones, with roughly nine tenths as singletons. Material: PBMCs. These receptors were collected from a man aged 55 to 70 with colorectal cancer.

This clone appeared a few times. The V call is TRBV7-2, the J call TRBJ2-5, with 10 nucleotides matching TRBD2. Trimming cost V 5 bases and J 4 bases; bases outside gene matches: 7. The CDR3 is made up of 15 amino acids. The V gene's germline CDR1 is SGHTA and CDR2 FQGNSA. The CDR3 sequence is CASSSGGGRLETQYF. The CDR3 DNA sequence: TGTGCCAGCAGCAGCGGGGGGGGGCGATTAGAGACCCAGTACTTC. The full variable domain, in which reference TRBV7-2 and TRBJ2-5 provide the parts outside the CDR3, is GAGVSQSPSNKVTEKGKDVELRCDPISGHTALYWYRQSLGQGLEFLIYFQGNSAPDKSGLPSDRFSAERTGGSVSTLTIQRTQQEDSAVYLCASSSGGGRLETQYFGPGTRLLVL.

About this clone itself: Other DNA sequences in this specimen translate into the identical CDR3. The rearrangement uses TRBV28 and TRBJ1-1; no firm D call. Germline assignment: CDR1 MDHEN and CDR2 SYDVKM. The germline V and J ends were trimmed by 3 bases and 1 base, with 6 bases remaining between them. CDR3 length equals 13 residues. This CDR3 is CASSFRGNTEAFF. CDR3 DNA: TGTGCCAGCAGTTTTCGGGGGAACACTGAAGCTTTCTTT.

The J gene is TRBJ2-1, the V gene TRBV4-1, with D perhaps matching TRBD2 (5 bases). The germline gives CDR1 MGHRA, CDR2 YSYEKL. The V end was cut by 1 base, the J end by 7 bases, with 14 bases between. This CDR3 region has 15 residues. The DNA for the CDR3 is TGCGCCAGCAGCCAAGTACTAGAAAAATATAATGAGCAGTTCTTC. Amino acid sequence: CASSQVLEKYNEQFF.

The V gene is TRBV30, the J gene TRBJ2-5; D is unclear. V lost 2 bases and J 5 bases, leaving 12 bases between the germline ends. Germline CDR1 reads GTSNPN; CDR2 reads SVGIG (reference sequence). This CDR3 is 13 amino acids long. The CDR3 region has the DNA TGTGCCTGGAGTCATAGGTATCGGGAGACCCAGTACTTC. Translating it yields CAWSHRYRETQYF. Supplemented by reference TRBV30 and TRBJ2-5, the full variable domain reads SQTIHQWPATLVQPVGSPLSLECTVEGTSNPNLYWYRQAAGRGLQLLFYSVGIGQISSEVPQNLSASRPQDRQFILSSKKLLLSDSGFYLCAWSHRYRETQYFGPGTRLLVL.

This clone is a singleton in its sample. The chain combines TRBV6-6 with TRBJ2-2, with D possibly TRBD2 on 5 matching bases. The CDR3 contains 13 residues. V lost 2 bases and J lost 6, with 7 bases in between. CDR1 and CDR2 from the germline V gene are MNHNY and SVGAGI (reference sequence). The CDR3 DNA sequence: TGTGCCAGCAGTTACGGGAGTCCCGGGGAGCTGTTTTTT. Protein sequence: CASSYGSPGELFF.

The chain joins TRBV19 to TRBJ1-5; 7 bases are a match to TRBD1. Germline CDR1 is LNHDA and CDR2 is SQIVND (reference sequence). CDR3 length: 15 residues. V gave up 5 bases and J gave up 4 bases; unmatched junction bases: 8. The CDR3 is CASSSSGTANQPQHF. CDR3 nucleotides: TGTGCCAGTAGTTCCTCCGGGACAGCAAATCAGCCCCAGCATTTT.

V is TRBV11-3 and J is TRBJ1-1; 9 bases map to TRBD1. CDR3 size: 16 residues. Germline CDR1 and CDR2: SGHNT and YENEEA. With V trimmed by 2 bases and J by 1 base, 5 bases remained unmatched. The CDR3 loop is CASSLRQGGSNTEAFF. The CDR3, as DNA: TGTGCCAGCAGCTTACGACAGGGGGGATCGAACACTGAAGCTTTCTTT.

The gene calls are TRBV19 and TRBJ2-5; maybe TRBD2 (6 bases). V was shortened by 3 bases and J by 7 bases, with 15 bases between the two germline ends. The CDR3 sequence is 14 residues long. Germline loops: CDR1 LNHDA, CDR2 SQIVND (reference sequence). Written as DNA, the CDR3 is TGTGCCAGTAGTATCAGACAGCCGGAGGGGACCCAGTACTTC. Translating gives CASSIRQPEGTQYF.

This chain links TRBV6-2 or TRBV6-3 with TRBJ2-1, with D maybe TRBD1 (5 bases). The germline gives CDR1 MNHEY, CDR2 SVGEGT. Trimming cost V 1 base and J 8 bases, with 15 bases left between them. This CDR3 comprises 15 residues. Here the CDR3 DNA reads TGTGCCAGCAGTTACTGGTTAGGTAGGGGCGATGAGCAGTTCTTC. Translating it yields CASSYWLGRGDEQFF.

V is TRBV5-4 and J is TRBJ1-1, with D possibly being TRBD1 (5 bases). This CDR3 is built from 14 residues. Germline values: CDR1 SGHNT, CDR2 YYREEE (reference sequence). Between the trimmed V and J ends, which lost 4 bases and 7 bases, there was a span of 17 bases. This chain's CDR3 is CASSTGTYIHEAFF. The CDR3 DNA reads as TGTGCCAGCAGCACCGGGACCTACATACATGAAGCTTTCTTT. The full variable domain, with the rest looked up from reference TRBV5-4 and TRBJ1-1, is ETGVTQSPTHLIKTRGQQVTLRCSSQSGHNTVSWYQQALGQGPQFIFQYYREEENGRGNFPPRFSGLQFPNYSSELNVNALELDDSALYLCASSTGTYIHEAFFGQGTRLTVV.

The rearrangement uses TRBV9 and TRBJ2-5; 9 bases match TRBD2. The ends lost 4 bases at V and 5 bases at J; junction bases unmatched: 12. The CDR3 loop spans 16 amino acids. The germline gives CDR1 SGDLS, CDR2 YYNGEE. The CDR3 sequence is CASSPRGGGARETQYF. CDR3 coding DNA: TGTGCCAGCAGCCCGCGGGGCGGGGGGGCGAGGGAGACCCAGTACTTC.

This clone was seen only once. This rearrangement joins TRBV10-3 to TRBJ2-1, with D possibly being TRBD1 (6 bases). The V gene's germline CDR1 is ENHRY and CDR2 SYGVKD. The CDR3 extends over 15 amino acids. Trimming cost V 6 bases and J 4 bases, with 16 bases left between them. This CDR3 reads CAIRAPGQGYNEQFF. In nucleotides, the CDR3 is TGTGCCATCAGGGCCCCGGGGCAGGGGTACAATGAGCAGTTCTTC.

V usage is TRBV5-4 and J usage is TRBJ2-2; D not resolved. CDR1 SGHNT and CDR2 YYREEE come from the germline V gene (reference sequence). Trimming removed 6 bases from V and 0 bases from J, with 9 bases in between. The CDR3 totals 14 residues. CDR3 loop: CASKSQTNTGELFF. Written as DNA, the CDR3 is TGTGCCAGCAAGAGTCAGACGAACACCGGGGAGCTGTTTTTT.

J is TRBJ1-3 and V is TRBV2; D is ambiguous. V shed 3 bases and J shed 0 bases, with 3 bases lying between them. Germline-derived CDR1 and CDR2 are SNHLY and FYNNEI. The CDR3 totals 13 residues. In DNA form, the CDR3 reads TGTGCCAGCAGTGAGAGCTCTGGAAACACCATATATTTT. Protein: CASSESSGNTIYF.

Note on this clone: An end of the junction does not agree with germline; a read error may underlie this. This specimen includes other DNA sequences encoding the same CDR3. The chain uses TRBV5-1 and TRBJ2-2, with 7 bases lining up with TRBD1. The germline V gene has CDR1 SGHRS and CDR2 YFSETQ. The CDR3 consists of 15 residues. The chain's CDR3 is CASSPQGFGTGELFF. In DNA form, the CDR3 reads TGCGCCAGCAGCCCACAGGGGTTTGGCACCGGGGAGTTGTTTTTT.

CDR3 nucleotides: TGTGCCAGTAGCCTACCCGGGAATTCACCCCTCCACTTT. Its translation: CASSLPGNSPLHF. V gene TRBV19 combines with J gene TRBJ1-6, with no clear D. The V gene's germline CDR1 is LNHDA and CDR2 SQIVND (reference sequence). This CDR3 contains 13 residues. Trimming left V 6 bases short and J 7 bases short, with 10 bases between. Complete variable domain (other parts from reference TRBV19 and TRBJ1-6): DGGITQSPKYLFRKEGQNVTLSCEQNLNHDAMYWYRQDPGQGLRLIYYSQIVNDFQKGDIAEGYSVSREKKESFPLTVTSAQKNPTAFYLCASSLPGNSPLHFGNGTRLTVT.

In this sample, this clone turned up a few times. The rearrangement uses TRBV15 and TRBJ2-7; 9 bases fit TRBD1. This CDR3 spans 15 amino acids. The germline V gene encodes CDR1 LNHNV and CDR2 YYDKDF (reference sequence). Losses at the gene ends were 5 bases for V and 0 bases for J; bases not matched to a gene: 5. The CDR3 here is CATSRYRGPSYEQYF. DNA of the CDR3: TGTGCCACCAGCCGCTACAGGGGGCCCTCCTACGAGCAGTACTTC.

The chain has TRBV5-1 and TRBJ2-5, with TRBD1 matching over 7 bases. The junction had 4 bases not matched to a gene; V was cut back by 0 bases and J by 2 bases. Germline CDR1 reads SGHRS; CDR2 reads YFSETQ. The CDR3 consists of 15 residues. CDR3 in DNA: TGCGCCAGCAGCTTGGCCGGGACAGTGCAAGAGACCCAGTACTTC. This codes for CASSLAGTVQETQYF.

Turning to this clone: A read error may produce the germline difference seen at one junction end. The chain joins TRBV2 to TRBJ2-7; 9 positions agree with TRBD1. CDR1 and CDR2 (germline): SNHLY, FYNNEI. The CDR3 loop spans 12 amino acids. CDR3: CASSGTGDLVNF. As DNA, the CDR3 is TGTGCCAGCAGTGGGACAGGGGACCTGGTGAACTTC. The complete variable domain, with remaining parts taken from reference TRBV2 and TRBJ2-7, reads EPEVTQTPSHQVTQMGQEVILRCVPISNHLYFYWYRQILGQKVEFLVSFYNNEISEKSEIFDDQFSVERPDGSNFTLKIRSTKLEDSAMYFCASSGTGDLVNFGPGTRLTVT.

The V gene is TRBV30, the J gene TRBJ2-5, with D unclear. From germline, CDR1 is GTSNPN and CDR2 SVGIG (reference sequence). This CDR3 is built from 11 residues. The V end was cut by 0 bases, the J end by 5 bases, with 4 bases between. The CDR3 loop reads CAWSVRETQYF. The DNA for the CDR3 is TGTGCCTGGAGTGTACGGGAGACCCAGTACTTC.

About this clone itself: Relative to the germline gene, one junction end is altered; a read error may explain this. DNA of the CDR3: TGCCCCAGCAGAGACGCCGGGAAGTTCTATGGCTACACCTTC. Protein sequence: CPSRDAGKFYGYTF. The rearrangement links TRBV10-2 to TRBJ1-2; D call uncertain. Germline CDR1 reads WSHSY; CDR2 reads SAAADI. CDR3 length: 14 amino acids.

Details on this clone: The same CDR3 arises from other DNA sequences in this sample as well. The chain is built from TRBV19 and TRBJ2-7; 9 bases line up with TRBD1. Germline values: CDR1 LNHDA, CDR2 SQIVND (reference sequence). This CDR3 has 14 residues. Germline trimming cut 9 bases from V and 7 bases from J; bases unmatched to any gene: 13. CDR3 nucleotide sequence: TGTGCCAGCCGGGAGTGGGGACAGGGTGGGGAGCAGTACTTC. Translating gives CASREWGQGGEQYF.

The genes are TRBV11-2 and TRBJ1-2; D is unclear. Germline CDR1 is SGHAT and CDR2 is FQNNGV. V lost 3 bases, J lost 0 bases, and 11 bases lay in between. This CDR3 spans 15 amino acids. The CDR3 is CASSLGQLTNYGYTF. DNA of the CDR3: TGTGCCAGCAGCTTGGGTCAGCTTACTAACTATGGCTACACCTTC.

V usage is TRBV10-3 and J usage is TRBJ1-2; 8 positions match TRBD1. Per germline, CDR1 ENHRY and CDR2 SYGVKD. With 4 bases clipped from V and 8 bases from J, the junction kept 3 bases outside the gene matches. The length of the CDR3 is 12 residues. In DNA form, the CDR3 reads TGTGCCATCAGTGGGACAGGGAAAGGCTACACCTTC. As protein: CAISGTGKGYTF.

The rearrangement links TRBV2 to TRBJ2-1; TRBD2 matches 7 bases. Trimming removed 2 bases from V and 6 bases from J; junction bases left unmatched: 4. Germline CDR1 and CDR2: SNHLY and FYNNEI. The CDR3 runs 14 residues. In DNA, the CDR3 is TGTGCCAGCAGTGAAATACTAGCGAGCAATGAGCAGTTCTTC. It codes for CASSEILASNEQFF.

This chain joins TRBV19 and TRBJ2-7, with 8 bases lining up with TRBD2. Germline V gene data show CDR1 as LNHDA and CDR2 as SQIVND (reference sequence). V lost 4 bases, J lost 2 bases, and 13 bases stayed unmatched. The CDR3 spans 17 residues. The DNA of the CDR3 is TGTGCCAGTAGTACGCCCCGGGGGGCGGGGGGTGCCTACGAGCAGTACTTC. This encodes CASSTPRGAGGAYEQYF.

The V gene is TRBV2, the J gene TRBJ2-7; D uncertain. The CDR3 spans 14 residues. Germline CDR1 reads SNHLY; CDR2 reads FYNNEI. Trimming took 6 bases from V and 2 from J, leaving 14 bases between them. The CDR3 DNA sequence: TGTGCCAGCAGGCCGACATCGACCCCCTACGAGCAGTACTTC. This codes for CASRPTSTPYEQYF.

The J gene is TRBJ1-1, the V gene TRBV4-1; D ambiguous. The CDR3 consists of 17 residues. Germline V lookup: CDR1 MGHRA, CDR2 YSYEKL. V was pared by 4 bases and J by 0 bases, with 18 bases between. CDR3 region: CASSPMGWGQLNTEAFF. In DNA, the CDR3 is TGCGCCAGCAGCCCTATGGGTTGGGGTCAGTTGAACACTGAAGCTTTCTTT.